This TCR beta chain was sequenced for a study of prognosis after radiotherapy for stage I lung cancer. Many counts were recorded for this clonotype. The authors amplified TCR beta CDR3 from genomic DNA using two-round multiplex PCR. Primers (each specific to one TRBV or TRBJ gene) were used in first-round PCR. MiXCR was run by TCRdb on the multiplex PCR reads, yielding one entry per CDR3 protein. The sample shows 50,000 to 75,000 distinct CDR3 sequences, around 27% of them seen only once. This receptor was taken from a donor over 45 with non-small cell lung cancer. Sequencing was performed on PBMCs, taken before or after stereotactic body radiation therapy (not recorded which).

The CDR3 is CASRTGIYQPQHF. In DNA form, the CDR3 reads TGTGCCAGCAGAACAGGGATTTATCAGCCCCAGCATTTT. This chain connects TRBV6-1 to TRBJ1-5, with TRBD1 as a possible D gene (6 bases). From germline, CDR1 is MNHNS and CDR2 SASEGT. Trimming left V 6 bases short and J 5 bases short, with 11 bases between. This CDR3 region has 13 residues.